The 23 T cell receptor beta chains below all came from one sample that was sequenced in a study of Ad26.COV2.S vaccination and SARS-CoV-2 variants. Treatment reported: around 19 received Ad26.COV2.S at low or high dose, single or two shots; a few received placebo; per-sample allocation not given. Vaccine and placebo recipients were sampled on day 63 after the first injection. Produced via immunoSEQ multiplex PCR; TCRdb's table is partial and in-frame only. Among roughly 420,000 clones listed, 88% were seen once. Source: peripheral blood, taken in a trial of Ad26.COV2.S vaccine versus placebo. The receptors come from a person between 18 and 65 years old who received the Ad26.COV2.S COVID-19 vaccine or a placebo.

The chain uses TRBV3-1 (or the pseudogene TRBV3-2) and TRBJ1-6; unclear D gene. The CDR3 runs 13 residues. CDR1 LGHDT and CDR2 YNNKEL come from the germline V gene (reference sequence). V lost 5 bases, J lost 6 bases, and 8 bases lay in between. The CDR3 sequence: CASSIQLNSPLHF. CDR3 nucleotides: TGTGCCAGCAGCATACAGCTTAATTCACCCCTCCACTTT.

The CDR3 coding sequence is TGTGCCAGCAGTTACGGGATCTTAGCTAACTATGGCTACACCTTC. Protein product: CASSYGILANYGYTF. V gene TRBV6-5 combines with J gene TRBJ1-2; D call uncertain. V lost 2 bases and J lost 0, with 10 bases in between. This CDR3 has 15 residues. The germline gives CDR1 MNHEY, CDR2 SVGAGI.

The CDR3 protein is CAISEADTTEAFF. CDR3 in DNA: TGTGCCATCAGTGAGGCGGACACCACTGAAGCTTTCTTT. The chain uses TRBV10-3 and TRBJ1-1; D perhaps matches TRBD1 (5 bases). This CDR3 is 13 amino acids long. Trimming stripped 2 bases from V and 4 bases from J, with 8 bases between. In germline, CDR1 is ENHRY, CDR2 SYGVKD.

The rearrangement joins TRBV10-3 to TRBJ1-5, with D unresolved. With 2 bases removed from V and 0 bases from J, the gap between germline ends came to 11 bases. CDR1 is ENHRY, CDR2 SYGVKD, per germline. The CDR3 consists of 16 residues. The CDR3 DNA sequence: TGTGCCATCAGTGAGCGTTCCTCCCATAGCAATCAGCCCCAGCATTTT. Translated, it gives CAISERSSHSNQPQHF.

This rearrangement joins TRBV4-1 to TRBJ1-6, with D possibly matching TRBD1 (6 bases). CDR1 and CDR2 (germline): MGHRA, YSYEKL. Trimming removed 0 bases from V and 8 bases from J, with 14 bases in between. The CDR3 runs to 16 residues. DNA of the CDR3: TGCGCCAGCAGCCAAGAGTCCTACAGGGTACATTCACCCCTCCACTTT. The encoded protein is CASSQESYRVHSPLHF.

The chain combines TRBV2 with TRBJ1-4; 8 bases match TRBD1. The CDR3 totals 15 residues. Germline assignment: CDR1 SNHLY and CDR2 FYNNEI. The trim removed 9 bases at V and 6 bases at J, leaving 12 bases unmatched. Here the CDR3 reads CARRVLQGADEKLFF. CDR3 nucleotides: TGTGCCAGGAGGGTCCTCCAGGGGGCGGATGAAAAACTGTTTTTT.

The rearrangement links TRBV24-1 to TRBJ1-2; maybe TRBD1 (5 bases). The germline V gene has CDR1 KGHDR and CDR2 SFDVKD. There are 14 residues in the CDR3. V lost 1 base to trimming and J lost 8 bases, with 13 bases between them. The DNA for the CDR3 is TGTGCCACCAGTGATTTTAGGCAGGGCGAGGGCTACACCTTC. Translation: CATSDFRQGEGYTF.

The genes are TRBV7-2 and TRBJ2-5; D remains ambiguous. Germline assignment: CDR1 SGHTA and CDR2 FQGNSA. V shed 5 bases and J shed 1 base, with 8 bases lying between them. The CDR3 is 13 amino acids. The CDR3 loop reads CASSPNGQETQYF. CDR3 sequence (DNA): TGTGCCAGCAGCCCCAATGGCCAAGAGACCCAGTACTTC.

The chain combines TRBV28 with TRBJ1-2; D possibly corresponds to TRBD1 (6 bases). The CDR3 is 15 amino acids. Germline-derived CDR1 and CDR2 are MDHEN and SYDVKM. Trimming took 6 bases from V and 5 from J, leaving 19 bases between them. CDR3 residues: CASRNHRGAQYGYTF. For the CDR3, the DNA is TGTGCCAGCAGGAACCACCGGGGGGCGCAGTATGGCTACACCTTC.

V usage is TRBV12-3 or TRBV12-4 and J usage is TRBJ2-3; possibly TRBD2 for D (5 bases). V lost 0 bases to trimming and J lost 4 bases, with 5 bases between them. CDR3 size: 13 residues. The CDR3 protein is CASSLARADTQYF. The CDR3 coding sequence is TGTGCCAGCAGTTTAGCGAGGGCAGATACGCAGTATTTT.

This chain connects TRBV2 to TRBJ2-7; D unclear. V was clipped by 2 bases and J by 3 bases, with 8 bases between them. Germline assignment: CDR1 SNHLY and CDR2 FYNNEI. This CDR3 contains 13 residues. The CDR3 DNA sequence: TGTGCCAGCAGTGAAAGGGATTACTACGAGCAGTACTTC. It yields the protein CASSERDYYEQYF.

The chain recombines TRBV28 with TRBJ2-3; TRBD2 agrees at 8 bases. With 2 bases clipped from V and 5 bases from J, the junction kept 6 bases outside the gene matches. Germline assignment: CDR1 MDHEN and CDR2 SYDVKM. The CDR3 loop spans 15 amino acids. The CDR3 DNA reads TGTGCCAGCAGTTTAACGGGACTAGAGATAGATACGCAGTATTTT. Translation gives CASSLTGLEIDTQYF.

As for this clone: Other DNA sequences in this specimen translate into the identical CDR3. The J gene is TRBJ2-5, the V gene TRBV5-1; D is ambiguous. The germline V and J ends were trimmed by 0 bases and 1 base, with 1 base remaining between them. Germline CDR1 is SGHRS and CDR2 is YFSETQ. The CDR3 runs 12 residues. CDR3 amino acids: CASSLAQETQYF. As DNA, the CDR3 is TGCGCCAGCAGCTTGGCCCAAGAGACCCAGTACTTC.

The rearrangement joins TRBV7-8 to TRBJ1-1; 7 nucleotides align to TRBD1. V gave up 5 bases and J gave up 1 base; unmatched junction bases: 4. From germline, CDR1 is SGHVS and CDR2 FQNEAQ. The length of the CDR3 is 14 residues. Written as DNA, the CDR3 is TGTGCCAGCAGCATACACAGGGGGAACACTGAAGCTTTCTTT. This translates into CASSIHRGNTEAFF.

This clone was recorded only once. J is TRBJ2-4 and V is TRBV4-2, with D possibly matching TRBD2 (6 bases). The ends were cut back, 0 bases at V and 1 base at J, with 7 bases in the middle. The CDR3 is 15 amino acids. Germline-derived CDR1 and CDR2 are LGHNA and YNFKEQ. The DNA for the CDR3 is TGTGCCAGCAGCCAAGATGCGGGGGCCAAAAACATTCAGTACTTC. Its translation is CASSQDAGAKNIQYF.

The V gene is TRBV28, the J gene TRBJ1-2; TRBD1 might be the D (5 bases). Trimming removed 5 bases at V and 5 bases at J, with 9 bases between. The germline CDR1 and CDR2 sequences are MDHEN and SYDVKM. This CDR3 spans 12 amino acids. CDR3 residues: CASSRQLYGYTF. CDR3 DNA sequence: TGTGCCAGCAGTCGACAGCTATATGGCTACACCTTC.

The V call is TRBV28, the J call TRBJ2-5, with 13 nucleotides matching TRBD2. Germline trimming cut 4 bases from V and 4 bases from J; bases unmatched to any gene: 6. This CDR3 is 16 amino acids long. Germline CDR1 reads MDHEN; CDR2 reads SYDVKM. CDR3 sequence: CASSSIGLAGVETQYF. CDR3 DNA: TGTGCCAGCAGTTCCATAGGACTAGCGGGGGTAGAGACCCAGTACTTC.

V and J are TRBV9 and TRBJ2-6, with TRBD1 matching over 8 bases. This CDR3 contains 18 residues. The germline gives CDR1 SGDLS, CDR2 YYNGEE. Unmatched junction bases numbered 11, after V lost 2 bases and J lost 4 bases. CDR3 DNA sequence: TGTGCCAGCAGCGTGAAGGCAGGGGGCGCTTTGGGGGCCAACGTCCTGACTTTC. It is translated as CASSVKAGGALGANVLTF.

J is TRBJ2-7 and V is TRBV15, with D unresolved. The CDR3 is 13 amino acids. The germline V gene has CDR1 LNHNV and CDR2 YYDKDF (reference sequence). V lost 3 bases and J 2 bases, leaving 8 bases between the germline ends. This chain's CDR3 is CATSRERAYEQYF. The CDR3 nucleotides read TGTGCCACCAGCAGGGAAAGGGCCTACGAGCAGTACTTC.

The rearrangement links TRBV18 to TRBJ2-2, with TRBD1 identical over 8 bases. Germline V gene lookup returns CDR1 KGHSH and CDR2 LQKENI. CDR3 size: 16 residues. V was clipped by 5 bases and J by 5 bases; unmatched bases: 10. CDR3 protein: CASSTRTGSGTGELFF. The CDR3 DNA reads as TGTGCCAGCTCAACCCGGACAGGGTCAGGAACCGGGGAGCTGTTTTTT. The variable domain in full, with the rest retrieved from reference TRBV18 and TRBJ2-2, is NAGVMQNPRHLVRRRGQEARLRCSPMKGHSHVYWYRQLPEEGLKFMVYLQKENIIDESGMPKERFSAEFPKEGPSILRIQQVVRGDSAAYFCASSTRTGSGTGELFFGEGSRLTVL.

V gene TRBV15 combines with J gene TRBJ2-3; TRBD1 is a possible D gene (6 bases). The V and J ends lost 0 bases and 2 bases respectively, with 12 bases between them. Germline-derived CDR1 and CDR2 are LNHNV and YYDKDF (reference sequence). There are 16 residues in the CDR3. The CDR3 DNA follows: TGTGCCACCAGCAGAGATACAGGGAGATACACAGATACGCAGTATTTT. This encodes CATSRDTGRYTDTQYF. The variable domain in full, completed from reference TRBV15 and TRBJ2-3, reads DAMVIQNPRYQVTQFGKPVTLSCSQTLNHNVMYWYQQKSSQAPKLLFHYYDKDFNNEADTPDNFQSRRPNTSFCFLDIRSPGLGDTAMYLCATSRDTGRYTDTQYFGPGTRLTVL.

The chain recombines TRBV7-9 with TRBJ2-1; 9 bases fit TRBD2. The J segment lost 4 bases and the V segment lost 3 bases, leaving 4 bases of the junction unmatched. Germline V lookup: CDR1 SEHNR, CDR2 FQNEAQ (reference sequence). The CDR3 is 15 amino acids. CDR3 in amino acids: CASSLRGGDYNEQFF. CDR3 nucleotide sequence: TGTGCCAGCAGCTTGCGCGGGGGGGATTACAATGAGCAGTTCTTC.

This chain connects TRBV19 to TRBJ1-4, with D maybe TRBD1 (6 bases). Germline CDR1 and CDR2: LNHDA and SQIVND (reference sequence). This CDR3 is built from 13 residues. V was clipped by 3 bases and J by 8 bases, with 10 bases between them. CDR3: CASSIRGLEKLFF. The CDR3 DNA is TGTGCCAGTAGTATTCGGGGGCTGGAAAAACTGTTTTTT.